A selection of T cell receptor beta chains follows, all from one sample in a study of CD8+ T cells in alopecia areata. The repertoire was sequenced with immunoSEQ multiplex PCR; TCRdb's copy has only in-frame clones and lacks some. In the table there are some 110,000 clones, around two fifths of which are singletons. The specimen sequenced was CD4+ T cells sorted from blood. The receptors were sampled from a human donor with alopecia areata. CDR3s include the opening cysteine and the closing phenylalanine or tryptophan. A D gene is named only where the DNA matches it firmly. Rows may omit the clone size; those that give it use once, few, many or a size class.

clone size,J gene,V gene,D gene,CDR3 DNA,CDR3 protein
few,TRBJ2-5,TRBV4-3,.,TGCGCCAGCAGCCAAATGAGCAGACAAGAGACCCAGTACTTC,CASSQMSRQETQYF
few,TRBJ2-5,TRBV28,.,TGTGCCAGCAGTTTATGGCCGGGCAAAGAAGAGACCCAGTACTTC,CASSLWPGKEETQYF
few,TRBJ1-2,TRBV29-1,.,TGCAGCGCCACTGGGGGCAACTATGGCTACACCTTC,CSATGGNYGYTF
.,TRBJ1-3,TRBV5-1,.,TGCGCCAGCAGCTTTCAGAGGGAAGGACCTGGAAACACCATATATTTT,CASSFQREGPGNTIYF
few,TRBJ2-1,TRBV23-1,.,TGCGCCAGCAGTCAATTAGAACAGGGAAGCTCCTACAATGAGCAGTTCTTC,CASSQLEQGSSYNEQFF
few,TRBJ2-5,TRBV28,.,TGTGCCAGCAGTAAGGGGGGCGTACAAGAGACCCAGTACTTC,CASSKGGVQETQYF
.,TRBJ1-2,TRBV29-1,.,TGCAGCGTTGCCCCTCCCGGGGCTAACTATGGCTACACCTTC,CSVAPPGANYGYTF
few,TRBJ1-2,TRBV29-1,.,TGCAGCGTTCCCCCCTACCGGGGGGCGGAGGGCTACACCTTC,CSVPPYRGAEGYTF
.,TRBJ1-2,TRBV29-1,.,TGCAGCGTGACCTCTCTCCAGGGTAACTATGGCTACACCTTC,CSVTSLQGNYGYTF
.,TRBJ2-1,TRBV6-1,.,TGTGCCAGCAGTGTAGCGTCTGACAATGAGCAGTTCTTC,CASSVASDNEQFF
.,TRBJ2-2,TRBV29-1,.,TGCAGCGTAAACCGGGGGCCCGGGGAGCTGTTTTTT,CSVNRGPGELFF
.,TRBJ1-2,TRBV4-1,TRBD1,TGCGCCAGCAGCCAACTCCCTGACAGGGGCGCTCGGGGCTACACCTTC,CASSQLPDRGARGYTF
.,TRBJ1-5,TRBV5-1,.,TGCGCCAGCAGCTTGTCATCCCTGCCCCAGCATTTT,CASSLSSLPQHF
once,TRBJ2-1,TRBV5-1,.,TGCGCCAGCAGCTTGGCCGAGGGCAATGAGCAGTTCTTC,CASSLAEGNEQFF
.,TRBJ2-1,TRBV5-1,.,TGCGCCAGCAGCCCGGGACTGGACTACAATGAGCAGTTCTTC,CASSPGLDYNEQFF
.,TRBJ2-7,TRBV7-9,.,TGTGCCAGCAGCTTTCGAGGTAGCTCCTACGAGCAGTACTTC,CASSFRGSSYEQYF
.,TRBJ2-7,TRBV5-4,TRBD2,TGTGCCAGCAGCTTAGCGGGGGGAAGCTCCTACGAGCAGTACTTC,CASSLAGGSSYEQYF
.,TRBJ2-3,TRBV5-5,.,TGTGCCAGCAGCGGCCTCTTAGGGGAGGGCACAGATACGCAGTATTTT,CASSGLLGEGTDTQYF
.,TRBJ2-7,TRBV4-3,.,TGCGCCAGCAGCCAAGACGCTGGTCCCTACGAGCAGTACTTC,CASSQDAGPYEQYF
.,TRBJ2-5,TRBV7-9,.,TGTGCCAGCAGCTTAGGGCGGCAAACCCAAGAGACCCAGTACTTC,CASSLGRQTQETQYF
.,TRBJ1-2,TRBV19,TRBD1,TGTGCCAGTACCAGGGACAGAGTTAACTATGGCTACACCTTC,CASTRDRVNYGYTF
.,TRBJ2-5,TRBV5-1,.,TGCGCCAGCAGCTTGGATCCCGGGAGAGAGACCCAGTACTTC,CASSLDPGRETQYF
.,TRBJ2-7,TRBV29-1,.,TGCAGCGTTCTCCCTCCCCCGGCCGGCTCCTACGAGCAGTACTTC,CSVLPPPAGSYEQYF
.,TRBJ2-1,TRBV29-1,TRBD1,TGCAGCGTTGGACAGGGCTACAATGAGCAGTTCTTC,CSVGQGYNEQFF
.,TRBJ2-1,TRBV18,TRBD2,TGTGCCAGCTCATCAGATAGGACTAGCGGGAGGCATGAGCAGTTCTTC,CASSSDRTSGRHEQFF
.,TRBJ2-2,TRBV2,.,TGTGCCAGCGATGCGACAGGAGTAGCCGGGGAGCTGTTTTTT,CASDATGVAGELFF
.,TRBJ2-1,TRBV30,TRBD2,TGTGCCTGGGGCGGAACTAGCGGTATGCCAAGGGAGCAGTTCTTC,CAWGGTSGMPREQFF
few,TRBJ2-7,TRBV29-1,.,TGCAGCGTTGTGGGGAAGGTAGGCGCCTATCGCTACGAGCAGTACTTC,CSVVGKVGAYRYEQYF
.,TRBJ2-5,TRBV6-5,.,TGTGCCAGCAGTTGGGGCTCTACCTCTCCGCAGTACTTC,CASSWGSTSPQYF
.,TRBJ1-2,TRBV28,TRBD1,TGTGCCAGCAGTTTACGAGACAGGGTAGACTATGGCTACACCTTC,CASSLRDRVDYGYTF
.,TRBJ2-1,TRBV4-1,TRBD1,TGCGCCAGCAGCCTATGGACAGGGCCCGGTGAGCAGTTCTTC,CASSLWTGPGEQFF
.,TRBJ1-1,TRBV29-1,.,TGCACCGCCGGGCTGCAGGTGGACACTGAAGCTTTCTTT,CTAGLQVDTEAFF
.,TRBJ1-2,TRBV6-5,.,TGTGCCAGCAGTTACTCGAAAGAATCTGGCTACACCTTC,CASSYSKESGYTF
few,TRBJ1-3,TRBV7-3,.,TGTGCCAGCAGCTTAGCATCGGGGACTGGAAACACCATATATTTT,CASSLASGTGNTIYF
.,TRBJ2-5,TRBV7-3,.,TGTGCCAGCAGCCAAAGGAGGGCTGAGACCCAGTACTTC,CASSQRRAETQYF